This T cell receptor (beta chain) came from a study of shared clonotypes between healthy human individuals (dated by TCRdb to the early 2020s). Concerning the study at large: Two women and three men aged 18 to 49 years were included in the cohort. To estimate repertoire size and how much clonotypes are shared between individuals, the study performed deep sequencing of blood TCR repertoires from roughly five healthy adults. To increase sequencing depth and limit assay-specific biases, TCR repertoire library preparation and sequencing were carried out by different laboratories using diverse techniques. Between about 0.94 and 10 billion PBMCs per donor were obtained by leukapheresis. What the research found in general, with its limitations: Pairwise subsampling led to the expectation that sequencing depth would affect the degree of clonotype sharing among donors. The small number of donors limited the genetic and exposure-history diversity represented. Sampling was limited to blood, and TCR repertoires in tissue likely differ from TCR repertoires in blood.

CDR1 and CDR2, per the germline V gene (reference sequence), are LNHNV and YYDKDF. Trimming at the junction amounts to 8 bases on V and 8 bases on J, and the germline ends lie 21 bases apart. Taken from cysteine to phenylalanine, the CDR3 has 14 residues. Only the CDR3 region is kept as DNA, spanning 42 bases read in frame from base 1. Healthy HIV-negative adults with no recently reported acute infections or vaccinations were included as donors. Every donor was a Caucasian adult residing in Nashville, Tennessee, USA. In the unsorted samples, 70 million to 95 million PBMCs were counted, and genomic DNA was extracted using the QIAamp DNA Blood Mini kit. Blood was collected by leukapheresis, and PBMCs were isolated by Ficoll-Histopaque density gradient centrifugation and then cryopreserved in liquid nitrogen vapor phase. Using the deep immunoSEQ assay, TCR CDR3 regions were amplified from genomic DNA by multiplex PCR. Extracted genomic DNA from each cell subset was spread evenly across all wells of several immunoSEQ 96-well plates, with each plate serving as a replicate. For unsorted PBMC, 300 ng genomic DNA, equal to about 29,000 T cell genomes, was loaded into each replicate PCR. Ten immunoSEQ deep assay plates were used to sequence unsorted PBMC genomic DNA. Purified libraries were quantified with a Qubit 3.0 fluorometer, sized on a Bioanalyzer 2100, and re-quantified with the KAPA Library Quantification kit. A separate single-read 150-cycle Illumina NextSeq 550 flow cell was used to sequence each immunoSEQ 96-well plate. Processing in the source paper ran as follows. The immunoSEQ output contained only junctional sequences without quality scores, so filtering could not match that applied to full-length reads. To assign V/J genes and CDR3, sequences were annotated using PyIR, a Python wrapper for IgBLAST v1.9, with IMGT germline references. Reads were removed for weak V/J assignments (E-value above 1e-6), missing CDR3, stop codons, out-of-frame junctions, or ambiguous translated residues. A V3J clonotype was defined by an identical inferred V gene, J gene, and CDR3 amino acid sequence. Percentage overlap between repertoires was computed as shared unique clonotypes divided by the size of the smaller repertoire. Richness of each repertoire was evaluated using RTK rarefaction, the Chao1 estimator, and Recon v2.1 estimates of unobserved clonotypes. TCRdb provides this immuneACCESS table in a form limited to in-frame rearrangements. Some clones are lacking; in checked studies, under half of them reflect an unresolved V gene, and why the rest are absent is not known. For V, J and clone size, that table is used; D and trimming come from the DNA. The sample profile shows roughly 490,000 clones; 79% of them were found once. The ten largest account for more than 10% of the sample.

With regard to this clone: This clone's antigen is unknown. Base qualities are not recorded, but no much larger clone differs from it by a single base.

The sample taken for sequencing was PBMCs. This chain is built from TRBV15 and TRBJ1-2; a tentative D match to TRBD1 spans 5 bases. The TCR was taken from a woman in her 40s in good health. Some clones in this sample may be carry-over from other donors' samples. The CDR3 protein: CATCRGAGSLGYTF. At the DNA level, the sequence is TGTGCCACCTGTCGCGGGGCAGGCAGTCTGGGCTACACCTTC.